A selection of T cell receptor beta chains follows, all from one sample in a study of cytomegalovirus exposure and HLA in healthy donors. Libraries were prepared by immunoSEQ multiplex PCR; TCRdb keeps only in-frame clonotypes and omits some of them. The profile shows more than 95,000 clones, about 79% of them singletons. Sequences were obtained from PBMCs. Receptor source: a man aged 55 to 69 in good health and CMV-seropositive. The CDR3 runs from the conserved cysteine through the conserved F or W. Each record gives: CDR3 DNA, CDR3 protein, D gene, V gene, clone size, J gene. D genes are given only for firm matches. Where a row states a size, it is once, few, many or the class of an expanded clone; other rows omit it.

TGTGCCTGTGCCAGGAACACTGAAGCTTTCTTT	CACARNTEAFF	NA	TRBV30	NA	TRBJ1-1
TGTGCCAGCAGCCACCCCGGGGGAGTTCAGGGTACGCAGTATTTT	CASSHPGGVQGTQYF	NA	TRBV14	NA	TRBJ2-3
TGTGCCACTCTTGGACTAGCGGGACCTGGTTACAATGAGCAGTTCTTC	CATLGLAGPGYNEQFF	TRBD2	TRBV6-6	NA	TRBJ2-1
TGTGCCAGCAGTGAAGCAAGGGACAGGGTCTACGAGCAGTACTTC	CASSEARDRVYEQYF	TRBD1	TRBV6-1	NA	TRBJ2-7
TGTGCCAGTAGGTCAAACAGGGAAGGCAATCAGCCCCAGCATTTT	CASRSNREGNQPQHF	NA	TRBV19	NA	TRBJ1-5
TGTGCCAGCAGCTCAGGACAGGTTGCAACTAATGAAAAACTGTTTTTT	CASSSGQVATNEKLFF	TRBD1	TRBV9	medium-sized	TRBJ1-4
TGTGCCAGCAGCTCTGGGCTGGATAATTCACCCCTCCACTTT	CASSSGLDNSPLHF	NA	TRBV11-2	NA	TRBJ1-6
TGTGCCATCCGAGACAGTTACTATGGCTACACCTTC	CAIRDSYYGYTF	NA	TRBV27	NA	TRBJ1-2
TGTGCCAGCAGCTTTTGGGAGGGATCCCTCCAGGAGACCCAGTACTTC	CASSFWEGSLQETQYF	TRBD2	TRBV5-4	NA	TRBJ2-5
TGTGCCAGCAAGGGACAGATCTTTAGCAATCAGCCCCAGCATTTT	CASKGQIFSNQPQHF	TRBD1	TRBV6-5	few	TRBJ1-5
TGTGCCAGTAGTCCTGGTCCCCTCGGGGAAAAACTGTTTTTT	CASSPGPLGEKLFF	NA	TRBV19	few	TRBJ1-4
TGTGCCAGCAGCCAAGGGGGACAGGCCAACTATGGCTACACCTTC	CASSQGGQANYGYTF	TRBD1	TRBV4-2	NA	TRBJ1-2
TGTGCCAGCAGCCCGGGGGGGCCCTACGAGCAGTACTTC	CASSPGGPYEQYF	TRBD2	TRBV7-7	NA	TRBJ2-7
TGTGCCAGCAGCCCCCGACAGGGTATTCGCAATGAGCAGTTCTTC	CASSPRQGIRNEQFF	TRBD1	TRBV7-3	NA	TRBJ2-1
TGTGCCAGCAGTTATATCCAGAAGAACACTGAAGCTTTCTTT	CASSYIQKNTEAFF	NA	TRBV6-6	NA	TRBJ1-1
TGTGCCAGCAGCCCGAGCCGGAGACTAGCGGGGGTGACCGGGGAGCTGTTTTTT	CASSPSRRLAGVTGELFF	TRBD2	TRBV7-2	few	TRBJ2-2
TGTGCCAGCAGTTTGCGGGGAGGGGGCTACACCTTC	CASSLRGGGYTF	NA	TRBV28	NA	TRBJ1-2
TGTGCCAGCACCCTAGACAGGGGATCGTACTTC	CASTLDRGSYF	TRBD1	TRBV2	NA	TRBJ2-4
TGCGCCAGCAGCTTGGTATGGGGGGGGACTGAAGCTTTCTTT	CASSLVWGGTEAFF	NA	TRBV5-1	NA	TRBJ1-1
TGTGCCAGCAGCCATCCGGGACTAGACTACAATGAGCAGTTCTTC	CASSHPGLDYNEQFF	TRBD2	TRBV4-2	NA	TRBJ2-1
TGTGCCAGCAGCCCCCAAGCCGGGGCGGGGGGGGAGAACATTCAGTACTTC	CASSPQAGAGGENIQYF	TRBD2	TRBV7-2	NA	TRBJ2-4
TGTGCCAGCAGCCCGGGCCGGACAGGGGCGGACACCATATATTTT	CASSPGRTGADTIYF	TRBD1	TRBV6-1	few	TRBJ1-3
TGTGCCAGCAGTGGACCCCTGCGGGAGACCCAGTACTTC	CASSGPLRETQYF	NA	TRBV2	NA	TRBJ2-5
TGCGCCAGCGAATTAGGTAGCGGGGGGATTGGAGAGACCCAGTACTTC	CASELGSGGIGETQYF	TRBD2	TRBV5-1	NA	TRBJ2-5
TGTGCCAGCAGCTTAGCGGTTAGGACAGGGAGGAATAATTCACCCCTCCACTTT	CASSLAVRTGRNNSPLHF	TRBD1	TRBV7-2	few	TRBJ1-6
TGTGCCAGTAGTATAGAGAGGACAGGGGTAGGTCAGCCCCAGCATTTT	CASSIERTGVGQPQHF	TRBD1	TRBV19	NA	TRBJ1-5
TGCGCCAGCAGCTCCATACCGGGCACAGATACGCAGTATTTT	CASSSIPGTDTQYF	NA	TRBV5-1	NA	TRBJ2-3
TGCAGCGTTGTAACCCGGGGCACTGAAGCTTTCTTT	CSVVTRGTEAFF	NA	TRBV29-1	NA	TRBJ1-1
TGTGCCAGCAGCCCTCTGGGCTCGAACGAGCAGTACTTC	CASSPLGSNEQYF	NA	TRBV6-5	NA	TRBJ2-7
TGCGCCAGCAGTGCCAGGACAGGGCTGAACACTGAAGCTTTCTTT	CASSARTGLNTEAFF	TRBD1	TRBV10-2	NA	TRBJ1-1
TGTGCCAGCAGTTACTCCGGGACAGGGTTTGTCGAGCAGTACTTC	CASSYSGTGFVEQYF	TRBD1	TRBV6-5	few	TRBJ2-7
TGTGCCAGCAGGCAGGGTGACACTGAAGCTTTCTTT	CASRQGDTEAFF	NA	TRBV7-9	NA	TRBJ1-1
TGCGCCAGCAGCTTGGAACCGGGAGGAAACACCATATATTTT	CASSLEPGGNTIYF	NA	TRBV5-1	NA	TRBJ1-3
TGTTCCAGCAGCCTAGATCCGGGATCTGGGGCCAACGTCCTGACTTTC	CSSSLDPGSGANVLTF	NA	TRBV7-9	NA	TRBJ2-6
TGTGCCAGCAGCCCTAGTATGGCCGGGGAGCTGTTTTTT	CASSPSMAGELFF	NA	TRBV6-5	NA	TRBJ2-2
TGTGCCAGCAGCTTGGGGGGACAGGGGAACATCATTCAGTACTTC	CASSLGGQGNIIQYF	TRBD1	TRBV5-5	NA	TRBJ2-4
TGTGCCAGCAGCCCTACCGACAGGGGTTACACAGATACGCAGTATTTT	CASSPTDRGYTDTQYF	TRBD1	TRBV6-6	NA	TRBJ2-3
TGCAGCGTTGTTAGTAAGGGGGCGGTGTCTGAAGCTTTCTTT	CSVVSKGAVSEAFF	TRBD1	TRBV29-1	NA	TRBJ1-1
TGTGCCAGCAGTTTGGCTGACAGGGGCACTGAAGCTTTCTTT	CASSLADRGTEAFF	TRBD1	TRBV28	NA	TRBJ1-1
TGTGCCAGTAGCCGGACAGGGACTATAGGAGATACGCAGTATTTT	CASSRTGTIGDTQYF	NA	TRBV19	NA	TRBJ2-3
TGTGCCAGCAGCCAAGACCGGGGAGCGGGGGGTGCCAAAGAGACCCAGTACTTC	CASSQDRGAGGAKETQYF	TRBD2	TRBV4-2	NA	TRBJ2-5
TGTGCCACCGCGAGAGGGGGCAACTACAATGAGCAGTTCTTC	CATARGGNYNEQFF	TRBD1	TRBV25-1	NA	TRBJ2-1
TGCGCCAGCAGCTTGGAGACAGGGGGCTTGTACGAGCAGTACTTC	CASSLETGGLYEQYF	TRBD1	TRBV5-1	NA	TRBJ2-7
TGTGCCAGCGTTCAGGCAGGGGCCCTCTCCGGCTACACCTTC	CASVQAGALSGYTF	NA	TRBV6-6	NA	TRBJ1-2
TGCGCCAGCAGCCCGGTCAACTCCTACGAGCAGTACTTC	CASSPVNSYEQYF	NA	TRBV5-1	NA	TRBJ2-7
TGTGCCAGCAAAAAACCAGGGTCCAGAGCATCCGGGGAGCTGTTTTTT	CASKKPGSRASGELFF	NA	TRBV2	NA	TRBJ2-2
TGTGCCAGCAGTACGGAGGGGGGGAGCACTGAAGCTTTCTTT	CASSTEGGSTEAFF	NA	TRBV2	few	TRBJ1-1
TGTGCCAGCACTGAAAAGGGTACCGGGATCTACGAGCAGTACTTC	CASTEKGTGIYEQYF	NA	TRBV6-6	NA	TRBJ2-7
TGTGCCAGCAGCTTAGAAGAGGGCACCTATGGCTACACCTTC	CASSLEEGTYGYTF	NA	TRBV7-9	few	TRBJ1-2
TGTGCCAGCAGTTCCCCCGGGACAGGGGTGACCGGGGAGCTGTTTTTT	CASSSPGTGVTGELFF	TRBD1	TRBV2	NA	TRBJ2-2
TGTGCCAGCAGCTACACGGGACAGGGGTCGAGCTATGGCTACACCTTC	CASSYTGQGSSYGYTF	TRBD1	TRBV11-2	NA	TRBJ1-2
TGTGCCTGGAGTTCGGGGGGGGATCAGCCCCAGCATTTT	CAWSSGGDQPQHF	NA	TRBV30	NA	TRBJ1-5
TGTGCCAGCAGTGATGTATGGGACAGGGGAGGGTACGAGCAGTACTTC	CASSDVWDRGGYEQYF	TRBD1	TRBV6-1	NA	TRBJ2-7